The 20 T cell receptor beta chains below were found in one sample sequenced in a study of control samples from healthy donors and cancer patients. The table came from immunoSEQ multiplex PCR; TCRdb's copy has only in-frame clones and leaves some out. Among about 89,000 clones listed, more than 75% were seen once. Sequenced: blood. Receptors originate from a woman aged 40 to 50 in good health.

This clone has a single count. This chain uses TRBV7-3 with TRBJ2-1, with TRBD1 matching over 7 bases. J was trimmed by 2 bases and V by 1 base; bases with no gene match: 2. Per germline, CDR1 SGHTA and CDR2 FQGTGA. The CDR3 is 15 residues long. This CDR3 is CASSLNQGAYNEQFF. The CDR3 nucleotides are TGTGCCAGCAGCTTAAACCAGGGGGCCTACAATGAGCAGTTCTTC.

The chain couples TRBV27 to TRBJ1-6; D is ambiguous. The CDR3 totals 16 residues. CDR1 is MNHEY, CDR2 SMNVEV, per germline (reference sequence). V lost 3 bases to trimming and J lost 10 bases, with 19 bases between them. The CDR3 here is CASSLVPRRVGSPLHF. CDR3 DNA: TGTGCCAGCAGTTTGGTCCCTCGGCGGGTAGGGTCACCCCTCCACTTT.

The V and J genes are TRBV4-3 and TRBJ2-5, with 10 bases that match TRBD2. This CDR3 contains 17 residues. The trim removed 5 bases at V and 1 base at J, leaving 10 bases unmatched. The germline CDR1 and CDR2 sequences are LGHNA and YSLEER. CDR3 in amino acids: CASSVQTSGAPQETQYF. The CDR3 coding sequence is TGCGCCAGCAGCGTACAAACTAGCGGGGCGCCCCAAGAGACCCAGTACTTC.

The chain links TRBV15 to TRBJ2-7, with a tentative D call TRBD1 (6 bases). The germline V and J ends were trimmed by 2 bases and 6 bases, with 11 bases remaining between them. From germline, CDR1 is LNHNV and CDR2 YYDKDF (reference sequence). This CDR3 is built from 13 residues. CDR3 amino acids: CATSRPGHLEQYF. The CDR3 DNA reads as TGTGCCACCAGCAGACCGGGACACCTCGAGCAGTACTTC. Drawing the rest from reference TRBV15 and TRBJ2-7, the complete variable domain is DAMVIQNPRYQVTQFGKPVTLSCSQTLNHNVMYWYQQKSSQAPKLLFHYYDKDFNNEADTPDNFQSRRPNTSFCFLDIRSPGLGDTAMYLCATSRPGHLEQYFGPGTRLTVT.

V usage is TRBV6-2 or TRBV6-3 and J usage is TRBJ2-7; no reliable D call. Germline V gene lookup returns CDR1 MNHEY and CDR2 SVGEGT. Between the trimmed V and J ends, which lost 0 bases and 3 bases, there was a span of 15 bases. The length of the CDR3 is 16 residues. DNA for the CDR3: TGTGCCAGCAGTTACTCGAGATTTTGGGGAAACTACGAGCAGTACTTC. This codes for CASSYSRFWGNYEQYF.

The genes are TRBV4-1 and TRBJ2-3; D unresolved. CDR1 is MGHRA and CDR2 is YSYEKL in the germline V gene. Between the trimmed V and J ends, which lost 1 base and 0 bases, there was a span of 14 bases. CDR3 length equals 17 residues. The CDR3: CASSQALLPSSTDTQYF. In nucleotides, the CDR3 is TGCGCCAGCAGCCAAGCCCTACTACCCAGTAGCACAGATACGCAGTATTTT.

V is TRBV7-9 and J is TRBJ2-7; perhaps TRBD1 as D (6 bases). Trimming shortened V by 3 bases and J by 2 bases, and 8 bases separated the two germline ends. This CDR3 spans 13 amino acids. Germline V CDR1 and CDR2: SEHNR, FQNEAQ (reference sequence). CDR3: CASSFAGAYEQYF. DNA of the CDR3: TGTGCCAGCAGCTTTGCAGGGGCCTACGAGCAGTACTTC.

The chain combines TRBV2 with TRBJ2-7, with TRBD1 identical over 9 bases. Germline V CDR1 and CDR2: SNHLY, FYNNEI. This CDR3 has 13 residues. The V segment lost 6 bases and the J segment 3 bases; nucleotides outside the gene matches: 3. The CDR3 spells CASRRDRDYEQYF. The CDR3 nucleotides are TGTGCCAGCAGGCGGGACAGGGACTACGAGCAGTACTTC.

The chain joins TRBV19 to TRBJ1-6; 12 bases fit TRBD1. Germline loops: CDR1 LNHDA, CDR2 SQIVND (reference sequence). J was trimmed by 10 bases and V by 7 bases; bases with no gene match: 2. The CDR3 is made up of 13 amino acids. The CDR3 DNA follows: TGTGCCAGTAAGGGACAGGGGGCCTCACCCCTCCACTTT. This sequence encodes CASKGQGASPLHF.

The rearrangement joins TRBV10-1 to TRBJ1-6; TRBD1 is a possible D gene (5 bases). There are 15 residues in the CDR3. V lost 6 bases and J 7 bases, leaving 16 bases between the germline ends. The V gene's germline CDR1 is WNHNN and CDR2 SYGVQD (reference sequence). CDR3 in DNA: TGCGCCAGCAGGCCACCGGGACGGCTAAATTCACCCCTCCACTTT. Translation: CASRPPGRLNSPLHF.

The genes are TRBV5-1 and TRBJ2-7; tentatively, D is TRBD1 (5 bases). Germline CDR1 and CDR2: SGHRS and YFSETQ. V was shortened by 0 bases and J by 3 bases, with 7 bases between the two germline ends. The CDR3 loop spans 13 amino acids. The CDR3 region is CASSLDQGYEQYF. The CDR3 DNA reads TGCGCCAGCAGCTTGGATCAGGGCTACGAGCAGTACTTC.

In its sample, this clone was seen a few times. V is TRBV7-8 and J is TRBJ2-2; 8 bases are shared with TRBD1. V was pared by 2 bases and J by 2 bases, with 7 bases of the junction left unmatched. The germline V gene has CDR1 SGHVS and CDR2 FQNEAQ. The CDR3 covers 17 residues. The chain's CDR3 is CASSLRGQGTNTGELFF. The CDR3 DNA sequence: TGTGCCAGCAGCTTACGAGGACAGGGCACAAACACCGGGGAGCTGTTTTTT.

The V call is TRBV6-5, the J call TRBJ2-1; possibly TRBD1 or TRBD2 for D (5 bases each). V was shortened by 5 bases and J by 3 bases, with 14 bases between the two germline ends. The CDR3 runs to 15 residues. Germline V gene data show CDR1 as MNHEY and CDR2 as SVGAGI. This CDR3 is CASSTTGTIYNEQFF. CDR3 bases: TGTGCCAGCAGTACAACCGGGACCATCTACAATGAGCAGTTCTTC.

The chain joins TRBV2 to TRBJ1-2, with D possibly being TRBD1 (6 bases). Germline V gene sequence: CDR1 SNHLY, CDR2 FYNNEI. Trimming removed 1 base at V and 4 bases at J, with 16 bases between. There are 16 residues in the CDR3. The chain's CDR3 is CASSEGIKDRFYGYTF. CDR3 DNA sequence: TGTGCCAGCAGTGAAGGAATAAAAGACAGGTTCTATGGCTACACCTTC.

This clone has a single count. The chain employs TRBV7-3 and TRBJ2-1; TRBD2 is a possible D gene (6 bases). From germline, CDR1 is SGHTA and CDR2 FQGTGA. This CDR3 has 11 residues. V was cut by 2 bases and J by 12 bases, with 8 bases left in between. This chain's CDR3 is CASSLGGRQFF. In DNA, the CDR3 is TGTGCCAGCAGCTTAGGGGGGAGGCAGTTCTTC.

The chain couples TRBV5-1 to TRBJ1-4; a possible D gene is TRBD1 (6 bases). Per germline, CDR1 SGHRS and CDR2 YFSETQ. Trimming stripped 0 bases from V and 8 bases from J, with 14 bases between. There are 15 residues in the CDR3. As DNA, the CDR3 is TGCGCCAGCAGCTTGGCAGGACAGCGAGCGGAAAAACTGTTTTTT. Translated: CASSLAGQRAEKLFF.

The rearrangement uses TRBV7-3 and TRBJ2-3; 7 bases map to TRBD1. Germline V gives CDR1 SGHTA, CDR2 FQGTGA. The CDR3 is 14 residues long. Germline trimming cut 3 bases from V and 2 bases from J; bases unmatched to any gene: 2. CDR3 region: CASSLTGITDTQYF. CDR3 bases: TGTGCCAGCAGCTTGACAGGGATCACAGATACGCAGTATTTT.

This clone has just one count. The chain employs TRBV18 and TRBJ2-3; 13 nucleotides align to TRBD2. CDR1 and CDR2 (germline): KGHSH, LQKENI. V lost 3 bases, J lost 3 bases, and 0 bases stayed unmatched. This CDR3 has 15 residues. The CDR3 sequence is CASSPGLAGTDTQYF. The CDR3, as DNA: TGTGCCAGCTCACCGGGACTAGCGGGAACAGATACGCAGTATTTT.

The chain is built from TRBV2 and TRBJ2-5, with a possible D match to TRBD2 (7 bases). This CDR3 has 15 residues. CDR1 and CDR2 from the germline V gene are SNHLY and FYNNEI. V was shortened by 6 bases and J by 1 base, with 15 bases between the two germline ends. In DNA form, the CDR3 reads TGTGCCAGCAGACCCTGGGGAGGGGGCCAAGAGACCCAGTACTTC. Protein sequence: CASRPWGGGQETQYF.

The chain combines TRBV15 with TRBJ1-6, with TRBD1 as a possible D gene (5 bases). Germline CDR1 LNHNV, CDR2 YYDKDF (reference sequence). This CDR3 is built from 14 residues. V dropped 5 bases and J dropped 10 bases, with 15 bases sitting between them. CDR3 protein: CATSGPLGESPLHF. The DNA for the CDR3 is TGTGCCACCAGCGGCCCCTTAGGGGAGTCACCCCTCCACTTT.